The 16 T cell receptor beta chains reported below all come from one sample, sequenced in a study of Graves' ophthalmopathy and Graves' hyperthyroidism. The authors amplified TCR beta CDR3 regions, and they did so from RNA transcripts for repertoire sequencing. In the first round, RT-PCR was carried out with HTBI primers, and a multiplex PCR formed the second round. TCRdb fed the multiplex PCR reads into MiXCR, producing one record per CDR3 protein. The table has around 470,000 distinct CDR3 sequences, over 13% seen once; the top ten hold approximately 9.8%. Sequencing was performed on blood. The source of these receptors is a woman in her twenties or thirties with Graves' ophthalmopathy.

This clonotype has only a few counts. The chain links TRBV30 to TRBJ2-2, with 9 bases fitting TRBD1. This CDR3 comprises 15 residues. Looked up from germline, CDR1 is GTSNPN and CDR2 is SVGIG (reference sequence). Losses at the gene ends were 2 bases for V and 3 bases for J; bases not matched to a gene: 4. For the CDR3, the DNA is TGTGCCTGGAGTCCCGGGGACAGGGACACCGGGGAGCTGTTTTTT. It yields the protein CAWSPGDRDTGELFF.

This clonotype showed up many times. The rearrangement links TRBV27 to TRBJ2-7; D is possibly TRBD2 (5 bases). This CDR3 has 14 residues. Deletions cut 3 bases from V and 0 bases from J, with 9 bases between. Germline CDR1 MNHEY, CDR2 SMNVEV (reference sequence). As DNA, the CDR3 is TGTGCCAGCAGTTTTCGGGAAACCTCCTACGAGCAGTACTTC. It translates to CASSFRETSYEQYF.

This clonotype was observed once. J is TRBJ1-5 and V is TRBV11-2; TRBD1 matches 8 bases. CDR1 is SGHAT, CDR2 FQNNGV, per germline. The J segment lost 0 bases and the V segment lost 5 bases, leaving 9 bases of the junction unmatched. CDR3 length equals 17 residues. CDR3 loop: CASSPDRVGASNQPQHF. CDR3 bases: TGTGCCAGCAGCCCGGACAGGGTCGGGGCTAGCAATCAGCCCCAGCATTTT. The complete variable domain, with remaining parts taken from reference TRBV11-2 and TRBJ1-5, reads EAGVAQSPRYKIIEKRQSVAFWCNPISGHATLYWYQQILGQGPKLLIQFQNNGVVDDSQLPKDRFSAERLKGVDSTLKIQPAKLEDSAVYLCASSPDRVGASNQPQHFGDGTRLSIL.

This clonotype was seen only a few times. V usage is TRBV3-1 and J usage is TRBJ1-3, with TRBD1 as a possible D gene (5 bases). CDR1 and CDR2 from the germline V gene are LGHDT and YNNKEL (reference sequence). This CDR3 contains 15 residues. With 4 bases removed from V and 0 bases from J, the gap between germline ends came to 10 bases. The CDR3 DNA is TGTGCCAGCAGCCCAGGGTGGAGCTCTGGAAACACCATATATTTT. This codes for CASSPGWSSGNTIYF. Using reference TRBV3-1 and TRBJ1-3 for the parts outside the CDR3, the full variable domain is DTAVSQTPKYLVTQMGNDKSIKCEQNLGHDTMYWYKQDSKKFLKIMFSYNNKELIINETVPNRFSPKSPDKAHLNLHINSLELGDSAVYFCASSPGWSSGNTIYFGEGSWLTVV.

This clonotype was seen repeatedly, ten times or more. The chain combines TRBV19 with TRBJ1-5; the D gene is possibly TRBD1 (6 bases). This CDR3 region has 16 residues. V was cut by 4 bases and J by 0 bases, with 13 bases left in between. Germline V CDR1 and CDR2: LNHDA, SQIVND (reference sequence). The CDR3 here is CASSTETGLSNQPQHF. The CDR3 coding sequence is TGTGCCAGTAGTACCGAGACAGGTCTTAGCAATCAGCCCCAGCATTTT.

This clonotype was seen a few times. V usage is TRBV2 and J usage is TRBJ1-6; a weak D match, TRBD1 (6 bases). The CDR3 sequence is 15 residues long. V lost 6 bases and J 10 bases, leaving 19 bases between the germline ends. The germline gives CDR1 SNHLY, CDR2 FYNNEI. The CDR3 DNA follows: TGTGCCAGCAGGGGGGACACCTCAGGATACTCACCCCTCCACTTT. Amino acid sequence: CASRGDTSGYSPLHF.

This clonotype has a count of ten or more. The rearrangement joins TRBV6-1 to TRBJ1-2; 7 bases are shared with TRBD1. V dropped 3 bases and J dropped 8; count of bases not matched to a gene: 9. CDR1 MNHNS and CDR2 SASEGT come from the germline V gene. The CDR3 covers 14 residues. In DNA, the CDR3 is TGTGCCAGCAGTGAGACAGGGTCCCAAAGAGGCTACACCTTC. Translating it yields CASSETGSQRGYTF.

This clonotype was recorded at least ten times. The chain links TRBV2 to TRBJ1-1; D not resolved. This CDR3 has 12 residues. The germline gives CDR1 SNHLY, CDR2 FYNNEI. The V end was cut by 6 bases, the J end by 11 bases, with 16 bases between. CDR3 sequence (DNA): TGTGCCAGCAGCCTCCGGGAGGCAAGGGCTTTCTTT. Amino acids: CASSLREARAFF.

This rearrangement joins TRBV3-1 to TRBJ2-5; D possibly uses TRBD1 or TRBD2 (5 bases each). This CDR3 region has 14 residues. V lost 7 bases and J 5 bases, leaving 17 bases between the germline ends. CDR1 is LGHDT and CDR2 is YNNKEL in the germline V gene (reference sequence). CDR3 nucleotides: TGTGCCAGCACGTTCGCAGGGAGAATGGAGACCCAGTACTTC. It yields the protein CASTFAGRMETQYF.

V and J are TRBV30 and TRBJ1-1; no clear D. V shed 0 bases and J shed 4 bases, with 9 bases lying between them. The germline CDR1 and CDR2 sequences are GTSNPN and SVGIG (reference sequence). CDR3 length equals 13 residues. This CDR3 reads CAWSVRGSTEAFF. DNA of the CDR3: TGTGCCTGGAGTGTACGCGGGAGCACTGAAGCTTTCTTT.

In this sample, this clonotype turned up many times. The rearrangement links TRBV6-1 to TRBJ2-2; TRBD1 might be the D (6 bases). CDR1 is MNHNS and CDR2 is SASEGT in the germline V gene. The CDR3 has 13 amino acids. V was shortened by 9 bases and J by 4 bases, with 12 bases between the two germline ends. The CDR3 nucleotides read TGTGCCAGTACAGGGTCCCGCACCGGGGAGCTGTTTTTT. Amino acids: CASTGSRTGELFF.

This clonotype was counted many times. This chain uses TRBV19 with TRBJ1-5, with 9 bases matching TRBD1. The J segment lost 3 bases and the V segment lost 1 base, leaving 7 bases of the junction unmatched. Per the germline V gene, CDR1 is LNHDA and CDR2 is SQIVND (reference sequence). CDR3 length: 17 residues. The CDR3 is CASSIVVDRGTNQPQHF. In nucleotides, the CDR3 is TGTGCCAGTAGTATAGTTGTGGACAGGGGAACCAATCAGCCCCAGCATTTT.

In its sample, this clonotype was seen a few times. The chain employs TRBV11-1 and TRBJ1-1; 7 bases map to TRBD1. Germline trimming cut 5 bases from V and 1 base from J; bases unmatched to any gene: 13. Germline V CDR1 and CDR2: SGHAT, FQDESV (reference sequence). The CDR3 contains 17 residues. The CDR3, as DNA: TGTGCCAGCAGCCTCCGGGACAGCTTTTGGGGGAACACTGAAGCTTTCTTT. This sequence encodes CASSLRDSFWGNTEAFF.

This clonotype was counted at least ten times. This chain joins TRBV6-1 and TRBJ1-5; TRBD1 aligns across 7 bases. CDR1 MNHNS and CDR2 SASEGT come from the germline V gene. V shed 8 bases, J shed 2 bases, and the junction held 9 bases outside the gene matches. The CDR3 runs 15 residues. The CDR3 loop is CASGKTGLGNQPQHF. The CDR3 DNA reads TGTGCCAGCGGTAAGACAGGGTTAGGCAATCAGCCCCAGCATTTT.

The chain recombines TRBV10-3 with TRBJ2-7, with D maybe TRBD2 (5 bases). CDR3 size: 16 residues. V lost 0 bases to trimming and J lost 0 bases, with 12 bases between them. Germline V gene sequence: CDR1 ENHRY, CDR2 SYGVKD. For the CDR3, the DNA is TGTGCCATCAGTGAGTCGGTGCGGAGGAGCTCCTACGAGCAGTACTTC. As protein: CAISESVRRSSYEQYF.

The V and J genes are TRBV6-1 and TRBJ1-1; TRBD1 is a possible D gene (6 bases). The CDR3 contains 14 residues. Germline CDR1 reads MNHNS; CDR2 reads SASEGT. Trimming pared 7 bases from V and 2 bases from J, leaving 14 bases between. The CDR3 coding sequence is TGTGCCAGCACCCCGGGACACCGAAACACTGAAGCTTTCTTT. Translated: CASTPGHRNTEAFF.